The clone carrying this TCR beta chain came up a few times. This sample was included in a study of T cells after yellow fever vaccination. A single record per CDR3 protein comes from TCRdb applying MiXCR to the 5' RACE reads. The sample contains about 400,000 distinct CDR3 sequences, roughly 10% of which appear only once. This CDR3 is built from 17 residues. V gave up 3 bases and J gave up 8 bases; unmatched junction bases: 16. CDR1 is MDHEN, CDR2 SYDVKM, per germline. The TCR comes from a man between 18 and 29 years old who received the YFV17D yellow fever vaccine. The input for sequencing was PBMCs, taken on the day of the first yellow fever vaccination. The J gene is TRBJ2-3, the V gene TRBV28; 8 bases agree with TRBD2. CDR3 protein: CASSFSLSGAGEGTQYF. The CDR3 nucleotides are TGTGCCAGCAGTTTCTCCCTTAGCGGGGCGGGGGAGGGTACGCAGTATTTT.